This T cell receptor beta chain was sequenced during a study of identical twins. Study conclusions and caveats: Twins shared out-of-frame alpha sequences with excess low generation probability. High-abundance cord blood beta clonotypes had fewer insertions; memory repertoires showed none.

Germline-derived CDR1 and CDR2 are SGHVS and FQNEAQ. V was pared by 2 bases and J by 6 bases, with 11 bases between. CDR3 length: 14 residues. This clonotype was observed a few times. Its antigen is still unknown. It was template switching that added a universal primer site, and there were unique molecular identifiers on the cDNA. TCRdb ran MiXCR on the 5' RACE reads and lists one entry per CDR3 protein. Here the sample spans around 280,000 distinct CDR3 sequences, about 8.3% being singletons. These data also featured in a second study, about yellow fever vaccine responses in identical twins. That source notes: Reports say the vaccine T cell response in twins looked partly convergent and partly personalized.

The material sequenced was memory (CD45RO+) T cells sorted from blood. The chain recombines TRBV7-8 with TRBJ2-1; weak D call: TRBD2 (5 bases). The sequence derives from a woman aged 18-29 years in good health. The DNA for the CDR3 is TGTGCCAGCAGCTTAAGGGAGATGAGCAATGAGCAGTTCTTC. Protein product: CASSLREMSNEQFF. Together with reference TRBV7-8 and TRBJ2-1, the CDR3 gives the full variable domain: GAGVSQSPRYKVAKRGQDVALRCDPISGHVSLFWYQQALGQGPEFLTYFQNEAQLDKSGLPSDRFFAERPEGSVSTLKIQRTQQEDSAVYLCASSLREMSNEQFFGPGTRLTVL.